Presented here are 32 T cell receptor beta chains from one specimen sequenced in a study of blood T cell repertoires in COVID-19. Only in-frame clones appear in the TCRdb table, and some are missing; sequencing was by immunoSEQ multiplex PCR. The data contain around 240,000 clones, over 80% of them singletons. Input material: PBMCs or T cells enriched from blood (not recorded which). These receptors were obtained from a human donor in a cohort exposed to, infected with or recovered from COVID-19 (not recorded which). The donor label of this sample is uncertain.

The CDR3, as DNA: TGTGCCAGCTCAGCGCCAGGGGGGGAGACCCAGTACTTC. Protein product: CASSAPGGETQYF. The V and J genes are TRBV18 and TRBJ2-5; possible D gene TRBD1, 7 bases. Germline V lookup: CDR1 KGHSH, CDR2 LQKENI. The V end was cut by 5 bases, the J end by 5 bases, with 12 bases between. The CDR3 sequence is 13 residues long.

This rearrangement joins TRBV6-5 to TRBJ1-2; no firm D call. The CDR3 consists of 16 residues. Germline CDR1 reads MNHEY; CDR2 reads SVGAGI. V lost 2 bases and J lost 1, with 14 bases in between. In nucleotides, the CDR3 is TGTGCCAGCAGTTACCGGTGGAGGACTAATAACTATGGCTACACCTTC. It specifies CASSYRWRTNNYGYTF.

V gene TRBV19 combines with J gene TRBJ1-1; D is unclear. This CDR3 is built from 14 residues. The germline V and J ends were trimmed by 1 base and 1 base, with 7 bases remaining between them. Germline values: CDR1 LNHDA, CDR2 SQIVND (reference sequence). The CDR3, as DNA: TGTGCCAGTAGTATAGGCAGATCGAACACTGAAGCTTTCTTT. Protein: CASSIGRSNTEAFF.

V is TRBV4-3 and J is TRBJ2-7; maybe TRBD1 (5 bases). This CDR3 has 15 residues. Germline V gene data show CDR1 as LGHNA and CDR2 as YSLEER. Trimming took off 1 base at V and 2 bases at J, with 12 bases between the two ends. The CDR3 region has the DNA TGCGCCAGCAGCCAAGCAGCGCTGGGGCCCTACGAGCAGTACTTC. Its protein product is CASSQAALGPYEQYF.

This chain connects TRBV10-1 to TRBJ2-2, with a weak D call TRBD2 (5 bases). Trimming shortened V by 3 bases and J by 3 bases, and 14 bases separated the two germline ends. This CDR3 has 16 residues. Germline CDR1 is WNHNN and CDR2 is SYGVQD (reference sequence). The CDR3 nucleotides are TGCGCCAGCAGTGAAGGCCGGCTCGGGGACACCGGGGAGCTGTTTTTT. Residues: CASSEGRLGDTGELFF.

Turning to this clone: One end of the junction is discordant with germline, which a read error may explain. CDR3 nucleotides: TGCAGCGTTGAGGAGGGAGGATTT. This sequence encodes CSVEEGGF. The V gene is TRBV29-1, the J gene TRBJ1-1; D unclear. This CDR3 spans 8 amino acids. Per germline, CDR1 SQVTM and CDR2 ANQGSEA. Combining the CDR3 with reference TRBV29-1 and TRBJ1-1 gives the whole variable domain SAVISQKPSRDICQRGTSLTIQCQVDSQVTMMFWYRQQPGQSLTLIATANQGSEATYESGFVIDKFPISRPNLTFSTLTVSNMSPEDSSIYLCSVEEGGFGQGTRLTVV.

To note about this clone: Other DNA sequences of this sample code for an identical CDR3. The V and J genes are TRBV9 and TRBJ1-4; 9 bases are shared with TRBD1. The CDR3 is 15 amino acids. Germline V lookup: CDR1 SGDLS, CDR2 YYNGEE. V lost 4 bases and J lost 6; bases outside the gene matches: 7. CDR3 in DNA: TGTGCCAGCAGCTGGGGGGACAGGGCAGATGAAAAACTGTTTTTT. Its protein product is CASSWGDRADEKLFF.

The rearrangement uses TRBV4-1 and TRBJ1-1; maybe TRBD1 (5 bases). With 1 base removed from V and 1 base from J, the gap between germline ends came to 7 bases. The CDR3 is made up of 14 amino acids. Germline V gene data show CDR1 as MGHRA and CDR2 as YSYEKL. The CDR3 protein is CASSQAQGNTEAFF. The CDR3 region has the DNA TGCGCCAGCAGCCAAGCTCAGGGGAACACTGAAGCTTTCTTT.

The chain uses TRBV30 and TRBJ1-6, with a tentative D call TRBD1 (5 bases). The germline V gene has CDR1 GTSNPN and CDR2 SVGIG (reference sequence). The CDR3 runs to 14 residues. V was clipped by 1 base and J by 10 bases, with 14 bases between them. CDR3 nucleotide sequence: TGTGCCTGGAGTGGAGGTCAGGGTGGATCACCCCTCCACTTT. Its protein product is CAWSGGQGGSPLHF.

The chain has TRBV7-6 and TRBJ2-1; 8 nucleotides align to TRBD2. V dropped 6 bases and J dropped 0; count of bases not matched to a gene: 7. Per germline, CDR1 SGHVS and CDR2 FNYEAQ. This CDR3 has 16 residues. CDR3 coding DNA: TGTGCCAGCAGTCAGTCCGGGGGGGCCTCCTACAATGAGCAGTTCTTC. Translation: CASSQSGGASYNEQFF.

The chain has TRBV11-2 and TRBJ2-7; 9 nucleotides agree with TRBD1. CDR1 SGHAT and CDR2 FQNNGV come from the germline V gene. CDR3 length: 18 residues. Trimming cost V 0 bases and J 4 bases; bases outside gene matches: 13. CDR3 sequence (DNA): TGTGCCAGCAGCTTAGACGGACAGGGGACCTACTGGGCATACGAGCAGTACTTC. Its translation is CASSLDGQGTYWAYEQYF.

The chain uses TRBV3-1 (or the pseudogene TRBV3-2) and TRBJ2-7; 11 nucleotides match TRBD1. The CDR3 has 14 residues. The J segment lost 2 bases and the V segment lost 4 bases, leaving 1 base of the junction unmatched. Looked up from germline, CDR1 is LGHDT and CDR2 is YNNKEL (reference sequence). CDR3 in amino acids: CASSLGQGAYEQYF. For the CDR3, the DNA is TGTGCCAGCAGCCTGGGACAGGGGGCCTACGAGCAGTACTTC.

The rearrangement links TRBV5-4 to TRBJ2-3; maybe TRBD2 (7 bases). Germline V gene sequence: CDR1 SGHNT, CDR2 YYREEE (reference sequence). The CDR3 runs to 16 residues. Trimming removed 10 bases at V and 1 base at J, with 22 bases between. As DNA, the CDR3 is TGTGCCGCCAAGGGGGGGCAGGGGATCCGCACAGATACGCAGTATTTT. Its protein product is CAAKGGQGIRTDTQYF. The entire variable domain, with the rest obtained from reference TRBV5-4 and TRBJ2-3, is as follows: ETGVTQSPTHLIKTRGQQVTLRCSSQSGHNTVSWYQQALGQGPQFIFQYYREEENGRGNFPPRFSGLQFPNYSSELNVNALELDDSALYLCAAKGGQGIRTDTQYFGPGTRLTVL.

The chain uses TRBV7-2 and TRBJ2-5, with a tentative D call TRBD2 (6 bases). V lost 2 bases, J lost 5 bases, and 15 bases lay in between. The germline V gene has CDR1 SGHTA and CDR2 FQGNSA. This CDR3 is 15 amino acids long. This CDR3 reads CASSLWAGRGETQYF. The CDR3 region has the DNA TGTGCCAGCAGCTTATGGGCAGGCCGGGGGGAGACCCAGTACTTC.

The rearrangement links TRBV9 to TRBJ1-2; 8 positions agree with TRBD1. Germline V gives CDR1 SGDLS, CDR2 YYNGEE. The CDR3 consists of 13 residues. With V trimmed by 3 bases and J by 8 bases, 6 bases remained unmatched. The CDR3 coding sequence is TGTGCCAGCAGCGCGGCACAGGGGGAGGGCTACACCTTC. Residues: CASSAAQGEGYTF.

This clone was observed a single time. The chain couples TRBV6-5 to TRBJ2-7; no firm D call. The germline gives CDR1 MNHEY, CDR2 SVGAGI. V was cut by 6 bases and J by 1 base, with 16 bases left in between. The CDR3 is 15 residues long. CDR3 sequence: CASSRIHTVSYEQYF. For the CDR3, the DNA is TGTGCCAGCAGCCGCATCCATACAGTGTCCTACGAGCAGTACTTC.

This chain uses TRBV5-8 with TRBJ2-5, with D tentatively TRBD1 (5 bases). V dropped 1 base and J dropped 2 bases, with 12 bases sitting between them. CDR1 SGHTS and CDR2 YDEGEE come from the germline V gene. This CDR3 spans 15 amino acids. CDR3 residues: CASSLYVQVQETQYF. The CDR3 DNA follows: TGTGCCAGCAGCTTGTACGTACAGGTACAAGAGACCCAGTACTTC. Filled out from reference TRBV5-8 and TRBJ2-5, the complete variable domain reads EAGVTQSPTHLIKTRGQQATLRCSPISGHTSVYWYQQALGLGLQFLLWYDEGEERNRGNFPPRFSGRQFPNYSSELNVNALELEDSALYLCASSLYVQVQETQYFGPGTRLLVL.

The CDR3 coding sequence is TGTGCCAGTAGTATTCCAGGGGGCGCGGGACAGCCCCAGCATTTT. This gives the protein CASSIPGGAGQPQHF. The chain has TRBV19 and TRBJ1-5; 8 bases fit TRBD1. Per germline, CDR1 LNHDA and CDR2 SQIVND (reference sequence). Trimming at V came to 3 bases and at J to 7 bases, leaving 8 bases not matched to a gene. The CDR3 extends over 15 amino acids.

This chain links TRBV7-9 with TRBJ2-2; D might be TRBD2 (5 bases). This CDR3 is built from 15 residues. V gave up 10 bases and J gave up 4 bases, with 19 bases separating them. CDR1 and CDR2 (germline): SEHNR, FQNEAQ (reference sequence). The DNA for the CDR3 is TGTGCCACCTCAATCGGGGAACGCCCCACCGGGGAGCTGTTTTTT. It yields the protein CATSIGERPTGELFF.

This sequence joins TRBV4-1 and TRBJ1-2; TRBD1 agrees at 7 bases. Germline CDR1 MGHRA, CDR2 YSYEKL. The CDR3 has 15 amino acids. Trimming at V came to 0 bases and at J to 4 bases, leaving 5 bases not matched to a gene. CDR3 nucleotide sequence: TGCGCCAGCAGCCAAGATGGGGCAGGGGGCTATGGCTACACCTTC. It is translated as CASSQDGAGGYGYTF.

In DNA form, the CDR3 reads TGTGCCACCAGCAGAGATTGGGAGGGCACCGGGGAGCTGTTTTTT. It translates to CATSRDWEGTGELFF. This chain joins TRBV15 and TRBJ2-2; 7 bases map to TRBD2. V was clipped by 0 bases and J by 4 bases; unmatched bases: 2. This CDR3 spans 15 amino acids. Germline V gives CDR1 LNHNV, CDR2 YYDKDF (reference sequence).

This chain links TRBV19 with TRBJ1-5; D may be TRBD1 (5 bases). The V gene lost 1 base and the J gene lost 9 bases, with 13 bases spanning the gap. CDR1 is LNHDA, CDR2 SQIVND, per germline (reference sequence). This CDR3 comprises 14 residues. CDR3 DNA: TGTGCCAGTAGTATAGCGGACAATCCCCCGCCCCAGCATTTT. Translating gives CASSIADNPPPQHF.

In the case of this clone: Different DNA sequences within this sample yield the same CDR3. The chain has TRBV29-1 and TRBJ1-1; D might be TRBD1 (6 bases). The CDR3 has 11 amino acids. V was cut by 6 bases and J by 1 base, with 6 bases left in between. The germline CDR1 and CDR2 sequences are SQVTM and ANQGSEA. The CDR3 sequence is CSVQGNTEAFF. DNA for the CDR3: TGCAGCGTACAGGGGAACACTGAAGCTTTCTTT.

The CDR3 here is CASQTGGRVAFF. The CDR3 region has the DNA TGTGCCAGCCAAACAGGGGGCAGGGTAGCTTTCTTT. The chain joins TRBV19 to TRBJ1-1, with TRBD1 matching over 9 bases. Germline V gene sequence: CDR1 LNHDA, CDR2 SQIVND (reference sequence). The CDR3 runs to 12 residues. J lost 10 bases, V lost 9 bases, and 9 bases had no gene match.

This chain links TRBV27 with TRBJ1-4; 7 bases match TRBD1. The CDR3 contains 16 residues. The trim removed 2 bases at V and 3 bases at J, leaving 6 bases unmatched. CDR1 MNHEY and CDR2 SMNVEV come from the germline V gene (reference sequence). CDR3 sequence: CASSLTGVFSNEKLFF. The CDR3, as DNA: TGTGCCAGCAGTTTAACAGGGGTTTTTTCTAATGAAAAACTGTTTTTT.

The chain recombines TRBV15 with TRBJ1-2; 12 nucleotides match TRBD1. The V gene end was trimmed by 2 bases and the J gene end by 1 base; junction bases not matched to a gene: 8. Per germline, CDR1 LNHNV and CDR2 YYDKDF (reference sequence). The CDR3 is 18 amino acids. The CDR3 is CATSRPTGQGAHNYGYTF. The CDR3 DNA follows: TGTGCCACCAGCAGACCCACGGGACAGGGGGCGCATAACTATGGCTACACCTTC.

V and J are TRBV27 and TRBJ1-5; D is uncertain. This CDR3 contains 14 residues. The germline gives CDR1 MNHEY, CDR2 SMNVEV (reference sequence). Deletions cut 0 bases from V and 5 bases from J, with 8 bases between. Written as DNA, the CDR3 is TGTGCCAGCAGTTTATCGGGCCATTATCAGCCCCAGCATTTT. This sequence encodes CASSLSGHYQPQHF.

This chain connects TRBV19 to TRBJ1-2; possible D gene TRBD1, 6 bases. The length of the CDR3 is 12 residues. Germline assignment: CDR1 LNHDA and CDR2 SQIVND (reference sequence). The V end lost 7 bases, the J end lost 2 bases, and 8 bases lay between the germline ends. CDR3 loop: CASTDRNYGYTF. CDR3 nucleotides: TGTGCCAGTACGGACAGAAACTATGGCTACACCTTC.

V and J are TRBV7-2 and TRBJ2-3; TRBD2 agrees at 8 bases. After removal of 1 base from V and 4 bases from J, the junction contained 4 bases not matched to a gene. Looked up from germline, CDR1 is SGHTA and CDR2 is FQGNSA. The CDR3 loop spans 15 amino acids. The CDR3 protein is CASSLGGGRADTQYF. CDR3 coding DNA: TGTGCCAGCAGCTTAGGCGGGGGGAGGGCAGATACGCAGTATTTT.

CDR3 sequence: CSALFSEAFF. The DNA for the CDR3 is TGCAGTGCCCTCTTTTCCGAAGCTTTCTTT. The chain uses TRBV20-1 and TRBJ1-1; no clear D. The germline V and J ends were trimmed by 6 bases and 8 bases, with 10 bases remaining between them. This CDR3 is 10 amino acids long. Germline V lookup: CDR1 DFQATT, CDR2 SNEGSKA (reference sequence).

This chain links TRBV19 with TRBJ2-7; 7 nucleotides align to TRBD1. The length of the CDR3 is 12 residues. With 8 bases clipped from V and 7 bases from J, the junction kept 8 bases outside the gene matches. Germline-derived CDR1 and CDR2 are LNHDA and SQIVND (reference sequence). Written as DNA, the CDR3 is TGTGCCAGTGCCCCGCTGACAGGGGAGCAGTACTTC. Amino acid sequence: CASAPLTGEQYF.

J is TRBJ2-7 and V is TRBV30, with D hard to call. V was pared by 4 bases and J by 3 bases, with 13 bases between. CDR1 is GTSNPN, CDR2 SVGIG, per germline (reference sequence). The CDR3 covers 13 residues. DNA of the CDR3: TGTGCCTGGAACCGACGAGGAAACTACGAGCAGTACTTC. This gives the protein CAWNRRGNYEQYF.